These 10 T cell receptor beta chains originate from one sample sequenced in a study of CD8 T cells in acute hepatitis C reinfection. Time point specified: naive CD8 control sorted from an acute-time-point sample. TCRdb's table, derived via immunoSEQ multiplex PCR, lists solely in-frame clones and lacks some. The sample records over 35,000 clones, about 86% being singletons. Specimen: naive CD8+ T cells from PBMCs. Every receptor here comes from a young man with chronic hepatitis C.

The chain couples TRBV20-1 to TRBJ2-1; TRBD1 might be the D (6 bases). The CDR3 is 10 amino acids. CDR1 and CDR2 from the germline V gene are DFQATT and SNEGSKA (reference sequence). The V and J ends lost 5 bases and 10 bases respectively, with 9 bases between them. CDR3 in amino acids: CSAGGGEQFF. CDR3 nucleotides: TGCAGTGCTGGGGGCGGCGAGCAGTTCTTC.

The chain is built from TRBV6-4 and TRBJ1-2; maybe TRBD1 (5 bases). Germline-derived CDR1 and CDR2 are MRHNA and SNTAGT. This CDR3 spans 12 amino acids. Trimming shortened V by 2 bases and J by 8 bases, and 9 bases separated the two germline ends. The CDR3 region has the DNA TGTGCCAGCAGTGACAGGGGTCGGGGCTACACCTTC. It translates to CASSDRGRGYTF.

The CDR3 is CASSTGTSRYQETQYF. The CDR3 DNA reads as TGTGCCAGTAGTACCGGGACTAGCCGATACCAAGAGACCCAGTACTTC. The chain is built from TRBV19 and TRBJ2-5; 9 bases agree with TRBD2. The V gene's germline CDR1 is LNHDA and CDR2 SQIVND (reference sequence). J lost 0 bases, V lost 4 bases, and 6 bases had no gene match. There are 16 residues in the CDR3.

CDR3 sequence (DNA): TGTGCCAGTAGTCGTCGGGGACAGCAAATGAACACTGAAGCTTTCTTT. Translated: CASSRRGQQMNTEAFF. This chain uses TRBV19 with TRBJ1-1; 7 positions agree with TRBD1. Looked up from germline, CDR1 is LNHDA and CDR2 is SQIVND (reference sequence). J gave up 0 bases and V 5 bases, and 9 bases lay outside the gene matches. This CDR3 contains 16 residues.

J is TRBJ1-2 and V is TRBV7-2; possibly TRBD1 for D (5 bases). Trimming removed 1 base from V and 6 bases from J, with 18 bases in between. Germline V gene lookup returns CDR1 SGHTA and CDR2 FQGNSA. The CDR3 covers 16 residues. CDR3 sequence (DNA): TGTGCCAGCAGCTTAGAGTTGGGGACGACGGGAGATGGCTACACCTTC. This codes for CASSLELGTTGDGYTF.

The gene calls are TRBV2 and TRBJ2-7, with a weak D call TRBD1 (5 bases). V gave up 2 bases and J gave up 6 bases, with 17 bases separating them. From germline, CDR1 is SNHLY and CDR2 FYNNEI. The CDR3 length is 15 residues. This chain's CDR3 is CASSEPLVRAGEQYF. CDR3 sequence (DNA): TGTGCCAGCAGTGAACCCCTCGTCAGGGCCGGCGAGCAGTACTTC.

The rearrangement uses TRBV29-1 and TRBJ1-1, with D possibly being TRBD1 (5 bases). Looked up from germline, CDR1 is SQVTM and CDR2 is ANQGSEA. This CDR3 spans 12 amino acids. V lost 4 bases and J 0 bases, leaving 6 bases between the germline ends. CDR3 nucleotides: TGCAGCGTTGGACAGATGAACACTGAAGCTTTCTTT. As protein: CSVGQMNTEAFF.

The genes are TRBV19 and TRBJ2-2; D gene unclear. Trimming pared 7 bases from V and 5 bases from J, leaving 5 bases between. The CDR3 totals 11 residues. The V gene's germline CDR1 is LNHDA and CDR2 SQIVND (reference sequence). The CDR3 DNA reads TGTGCCAGTACCCTAACCGGGGAGCTGTTTTTT. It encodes CASTLTGELFF. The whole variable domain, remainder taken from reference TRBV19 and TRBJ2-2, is DGGITQSPKYLFRKEGQNVTLSCEQNLNHDAMYWYRQDPGQGLRLIYYSQIVNDFQKGDIAEGYSVSREKKESFPLTVTSAQKNPTAFYLCASTLTGELFFGEGSRLTVL.

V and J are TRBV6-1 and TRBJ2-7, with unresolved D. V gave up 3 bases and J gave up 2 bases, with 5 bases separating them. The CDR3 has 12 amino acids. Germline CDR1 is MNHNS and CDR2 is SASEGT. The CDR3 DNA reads TGTGCCAGCAGTGACCCCCCCTACGAGCAGTACTTC. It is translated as CASSDPPYEQYF.

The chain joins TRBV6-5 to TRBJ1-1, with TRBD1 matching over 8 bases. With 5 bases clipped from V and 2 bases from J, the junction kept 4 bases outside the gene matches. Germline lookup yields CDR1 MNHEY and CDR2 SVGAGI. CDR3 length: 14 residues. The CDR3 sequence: CASSPRGRNTEAFF. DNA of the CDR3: TGTGCCAGCAGTCCCAGGGGGCGCAACACTGAAGCTTTCTTT.